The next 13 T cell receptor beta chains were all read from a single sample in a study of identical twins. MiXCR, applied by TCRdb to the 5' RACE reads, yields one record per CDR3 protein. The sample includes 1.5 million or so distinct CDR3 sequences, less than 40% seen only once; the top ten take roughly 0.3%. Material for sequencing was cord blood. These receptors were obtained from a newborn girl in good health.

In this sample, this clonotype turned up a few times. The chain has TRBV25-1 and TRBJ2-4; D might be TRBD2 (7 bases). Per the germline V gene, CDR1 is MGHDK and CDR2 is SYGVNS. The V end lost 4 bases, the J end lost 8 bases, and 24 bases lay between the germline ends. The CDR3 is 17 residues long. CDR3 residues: CASSGGGDKAEEHIQYF. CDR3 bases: TGTGCCAGCAGTGGGGGAGGGGACAAGGCGGAGGAACACATTCAGTACTTC.

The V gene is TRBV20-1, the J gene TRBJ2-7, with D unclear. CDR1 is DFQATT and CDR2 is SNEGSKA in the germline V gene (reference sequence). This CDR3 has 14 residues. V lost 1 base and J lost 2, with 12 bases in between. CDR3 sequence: CSARGYRAPYEQYF. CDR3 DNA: TGCAGTGCTAGAGGCTACCGGGCCCCCTACGAGCAGTACTTC.

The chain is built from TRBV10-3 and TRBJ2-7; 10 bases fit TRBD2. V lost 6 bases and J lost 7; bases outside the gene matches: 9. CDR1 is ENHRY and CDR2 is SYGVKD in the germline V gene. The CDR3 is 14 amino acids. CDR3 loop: CAIRGASGGDEQYF. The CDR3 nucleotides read TGTGCCATCAGGGGGGCTAGCGGGGGAGATGAGCAGTACTTC.

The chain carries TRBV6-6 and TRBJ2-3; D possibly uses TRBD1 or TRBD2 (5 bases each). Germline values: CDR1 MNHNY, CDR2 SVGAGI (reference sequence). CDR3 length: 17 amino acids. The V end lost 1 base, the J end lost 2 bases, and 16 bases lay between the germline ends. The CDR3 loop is CASSYFTFTGTTDTQYF. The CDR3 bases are TGTGCCAGCAGTTACTTCACCTTCACCGGGACCACAGATACGCAGTATTTT.

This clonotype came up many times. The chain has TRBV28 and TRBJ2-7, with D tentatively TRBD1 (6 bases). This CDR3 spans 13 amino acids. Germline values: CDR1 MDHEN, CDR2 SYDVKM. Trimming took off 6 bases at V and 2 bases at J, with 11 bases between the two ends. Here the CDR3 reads CASSSGHPYEQYF. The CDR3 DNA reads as TGTGCCAGCAGCTCGGGACATCCCTACGAGCAGTACTTC. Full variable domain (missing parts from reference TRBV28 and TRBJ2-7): DVKVTQSSRYLVKRTGEKVFLECVQDMDHENMFWYRQDPGLGLRLIYFSYDVKMKEKGDIPEGYSVSREKKERFSLILESASTNQTSMYLCASSSGHPYEQYFGPGTRLTVT.

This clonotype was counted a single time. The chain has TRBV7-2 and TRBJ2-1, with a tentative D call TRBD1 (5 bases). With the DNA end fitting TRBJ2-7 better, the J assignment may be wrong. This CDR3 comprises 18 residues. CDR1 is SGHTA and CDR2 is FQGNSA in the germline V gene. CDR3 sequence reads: CASSSNTGFLYNDNEQYF. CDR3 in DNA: TGTGCCAGCAGCTCGAACACAGGTTTCCTCTACAATGACAATGAGCAGTACTTC.

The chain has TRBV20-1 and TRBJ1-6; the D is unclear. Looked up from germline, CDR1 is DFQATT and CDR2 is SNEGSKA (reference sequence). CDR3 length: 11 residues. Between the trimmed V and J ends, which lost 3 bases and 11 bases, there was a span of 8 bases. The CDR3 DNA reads TGCAGTGCTAGGAGCGGGGCACCCCTCCACTTT. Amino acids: CSARSGAPLHF.

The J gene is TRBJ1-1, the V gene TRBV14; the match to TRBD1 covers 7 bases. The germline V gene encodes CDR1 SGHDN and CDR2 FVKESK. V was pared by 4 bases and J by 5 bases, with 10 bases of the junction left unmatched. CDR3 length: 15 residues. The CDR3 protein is CASSLTQGRSTEAFF. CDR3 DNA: TGTGCCAGCAGCCTTACACAGGGGAGGAGTACTGAAGCTTTCTTT.

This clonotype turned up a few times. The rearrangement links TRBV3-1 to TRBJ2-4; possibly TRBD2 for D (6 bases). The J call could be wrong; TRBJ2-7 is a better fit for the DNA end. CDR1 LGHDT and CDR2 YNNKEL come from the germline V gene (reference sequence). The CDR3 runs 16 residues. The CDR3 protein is CASSLSLSLRGYEQYF. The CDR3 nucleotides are TGTGCCAGCAGCCTGTCACTAAGCCTCCGGGGGTACGAGCAGTACTTC.

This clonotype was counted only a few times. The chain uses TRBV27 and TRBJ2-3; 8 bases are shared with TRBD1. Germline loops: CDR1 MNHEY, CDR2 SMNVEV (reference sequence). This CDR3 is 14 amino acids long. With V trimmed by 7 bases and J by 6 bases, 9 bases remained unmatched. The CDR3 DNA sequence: TGTGCCAGCATCTCGGCAGGGGGCAGGGATACGCAGTATTTT. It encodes CASISAGGRDTQYF.

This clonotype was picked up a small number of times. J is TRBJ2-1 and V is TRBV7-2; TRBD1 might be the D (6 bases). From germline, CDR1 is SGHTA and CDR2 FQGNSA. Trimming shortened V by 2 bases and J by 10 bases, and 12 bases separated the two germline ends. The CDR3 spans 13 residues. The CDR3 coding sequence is TGTGCCAGCAGCTTACGTGGGGGCCGGGAGCAGTTCTTC. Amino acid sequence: CASSLRGGREQFF. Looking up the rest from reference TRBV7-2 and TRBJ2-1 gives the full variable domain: GAGVSQSPSNKVTEKGKDVELRCDPISGHTALYWYRQSLGQGLEFLIYFQGNSAPDKSGLPSDRFSAERTGGSVSTLTIQRTQQEDSAVYLCASSLRGGREQFFGPGTRLTVL.

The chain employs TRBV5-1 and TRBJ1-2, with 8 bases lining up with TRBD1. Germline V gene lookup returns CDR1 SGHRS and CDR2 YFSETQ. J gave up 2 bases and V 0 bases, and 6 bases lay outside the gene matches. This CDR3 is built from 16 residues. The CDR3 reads CASSLGRQGTNYGYTF. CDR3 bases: TGCGCCAGCAGCTTGGGGAGACAGGGGACCAACTATGGCTACACCTTC.

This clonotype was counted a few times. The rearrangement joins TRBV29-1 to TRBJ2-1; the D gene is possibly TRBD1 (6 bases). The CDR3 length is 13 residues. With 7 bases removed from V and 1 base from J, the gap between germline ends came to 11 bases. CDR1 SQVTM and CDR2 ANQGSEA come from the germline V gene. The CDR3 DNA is TGCAGCGGGGGACATTTTTCCTACAATGAGCAGTTCTTC. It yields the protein CSGGHFSYNEQFF.